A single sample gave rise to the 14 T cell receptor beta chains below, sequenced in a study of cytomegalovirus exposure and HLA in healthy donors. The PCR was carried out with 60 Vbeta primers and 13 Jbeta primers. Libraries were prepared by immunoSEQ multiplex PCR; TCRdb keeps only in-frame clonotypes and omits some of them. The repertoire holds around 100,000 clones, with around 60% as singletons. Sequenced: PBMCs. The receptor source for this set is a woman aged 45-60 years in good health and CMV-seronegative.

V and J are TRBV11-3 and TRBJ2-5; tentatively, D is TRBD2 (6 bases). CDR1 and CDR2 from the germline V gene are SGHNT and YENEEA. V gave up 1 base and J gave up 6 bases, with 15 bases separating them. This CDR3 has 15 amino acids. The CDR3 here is CASSLGGGFHQTQYF. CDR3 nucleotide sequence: TGTGCCAGCAGCTTAGGTGGAGGGTTCCATCAGACCCAGTACTTC. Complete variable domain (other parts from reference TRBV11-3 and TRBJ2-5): EAGVVQSPRYKIIEKKQPVAFWCNPISGHNTLYWYLQNLGQGPELLIRYENEEAVDDSQLPKDRFSAERLKGVDSTLKIQPAELGDSAVYLCASSLGGGFHQTQYFGPGTRLLVL.

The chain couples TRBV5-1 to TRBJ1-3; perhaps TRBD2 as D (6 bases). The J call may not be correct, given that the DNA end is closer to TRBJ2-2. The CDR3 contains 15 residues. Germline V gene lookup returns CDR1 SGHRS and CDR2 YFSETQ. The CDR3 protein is CASSLTSPITGELFF. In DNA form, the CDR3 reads TGCGCCAGCAGCTTGACTAGCCCAATCACCGGGGAGCTGTTTTTT.

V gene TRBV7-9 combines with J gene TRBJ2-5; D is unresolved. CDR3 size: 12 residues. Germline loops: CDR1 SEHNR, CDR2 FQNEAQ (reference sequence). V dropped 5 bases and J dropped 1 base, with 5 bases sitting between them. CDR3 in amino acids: CASSPLQETQYF. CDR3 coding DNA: TGTGCCAGCAGCCCCCTCCAAGAGACCCAGTACTTC.

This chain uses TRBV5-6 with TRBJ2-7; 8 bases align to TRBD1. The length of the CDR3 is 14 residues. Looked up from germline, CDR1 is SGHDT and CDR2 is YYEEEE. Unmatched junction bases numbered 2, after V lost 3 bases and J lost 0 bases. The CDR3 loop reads CASSSDRVSYEQYF. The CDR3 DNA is TGTGCCAGCAGCTCGGACAGGGTCTCCTACGAGCAGTACTTC.

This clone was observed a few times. The CDR3 sequence is CASSLVSGGNTEAFF. The CDR3 nucleotides read TGTGCCAGCAGCTTAGTCTCAGGGGGGAACACTGAAGCTTTCTTT. This sequence joins TRBV7-9 and TRBJ1-1, with TRBD1 matching over 7 bases. The CDR3 spans 15 residues. The germline gives CDR1 SEHNR, CDR2 FQNEAQ (reference sequence). V lost 1 base to trimming and J lost 1 base; unmatched junction nucleotides: 3.

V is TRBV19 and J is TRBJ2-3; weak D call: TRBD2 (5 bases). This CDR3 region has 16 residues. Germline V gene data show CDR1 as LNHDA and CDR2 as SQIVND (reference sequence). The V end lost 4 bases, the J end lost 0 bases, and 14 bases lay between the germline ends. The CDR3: CASSKFLAGSTDTQYF. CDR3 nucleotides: TGTGCCAGTAGTAAGTTCCTAGCCGGTAGCACAGATACGCAGTATTTT.

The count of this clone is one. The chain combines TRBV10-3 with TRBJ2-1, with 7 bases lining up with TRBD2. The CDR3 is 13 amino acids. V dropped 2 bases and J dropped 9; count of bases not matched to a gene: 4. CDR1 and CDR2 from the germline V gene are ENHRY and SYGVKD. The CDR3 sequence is CAISEDQRGEQFF. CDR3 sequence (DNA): TGTGCCATCAGTGAGGATCAGCGGGGTGAGCAGTTCTTC.

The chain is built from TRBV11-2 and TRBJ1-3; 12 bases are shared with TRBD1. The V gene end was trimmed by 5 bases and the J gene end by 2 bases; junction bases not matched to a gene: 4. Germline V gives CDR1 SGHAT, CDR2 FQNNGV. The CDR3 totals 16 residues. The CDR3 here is CASSIRDRGPGNTIYF. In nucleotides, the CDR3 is TGTGCCAGCAGCATACGGGACAGGGGGCCTGGAAACACCATATATTTT.

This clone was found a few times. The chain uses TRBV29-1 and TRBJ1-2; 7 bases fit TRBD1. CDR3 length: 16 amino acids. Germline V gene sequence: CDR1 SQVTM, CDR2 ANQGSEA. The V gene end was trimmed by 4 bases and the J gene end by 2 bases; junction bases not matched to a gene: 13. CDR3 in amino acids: CSVGGRVGRGNYGYTF. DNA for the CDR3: TGCAGCGTTGGTGGGCGGGTAGGCAGGGGGAACTATGGCTACACCTTC. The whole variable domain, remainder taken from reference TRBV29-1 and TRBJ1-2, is SAVISQKPSRDICQRGTSLTIQCQVDSQVTMMFWYRQQPGQSLTLIATANQGSEATYESGFVIDKFPISRPNLTFSTLTVSNMSPEDSSIYLCSVGGRVGRGNYGYTFGSGTRLTVV.

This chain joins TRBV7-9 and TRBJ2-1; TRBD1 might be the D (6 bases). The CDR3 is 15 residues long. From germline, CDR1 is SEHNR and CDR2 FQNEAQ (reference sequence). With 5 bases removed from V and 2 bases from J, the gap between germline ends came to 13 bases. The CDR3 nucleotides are TGTGCCAGCAGCCAGGCCGGGACACCCTACAATGAGCAGTTCTTC. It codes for CASSQAGTPYNEQFF.

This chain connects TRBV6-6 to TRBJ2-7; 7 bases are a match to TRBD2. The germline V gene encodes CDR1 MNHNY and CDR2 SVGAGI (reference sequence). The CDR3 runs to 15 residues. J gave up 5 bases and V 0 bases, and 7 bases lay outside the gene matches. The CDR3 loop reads CASSYSSSGIHEQYF. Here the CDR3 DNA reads TGTGCCAGCAGTTACTCTTCCAGCGGGATACACGAGCAGTACTTC.

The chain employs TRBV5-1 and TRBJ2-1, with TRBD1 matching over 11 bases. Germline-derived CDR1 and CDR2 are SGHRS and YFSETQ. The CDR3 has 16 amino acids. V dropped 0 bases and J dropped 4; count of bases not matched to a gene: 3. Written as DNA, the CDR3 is TGCGCCAGCAGCTTGGGCGGGACAGGGGGGTACAATGAGCAGTTCTTC. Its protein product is CASSLGGTGGYNEQFF.

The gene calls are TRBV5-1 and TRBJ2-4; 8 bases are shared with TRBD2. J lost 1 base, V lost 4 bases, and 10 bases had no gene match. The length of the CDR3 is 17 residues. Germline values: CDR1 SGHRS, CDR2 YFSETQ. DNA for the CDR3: TGCGCCAGCAGCGTGGACTGGCGGGGGGTGGCCAAAAACATTCAGTACTTC. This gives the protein CASSVDWRGVAKNIQYF.

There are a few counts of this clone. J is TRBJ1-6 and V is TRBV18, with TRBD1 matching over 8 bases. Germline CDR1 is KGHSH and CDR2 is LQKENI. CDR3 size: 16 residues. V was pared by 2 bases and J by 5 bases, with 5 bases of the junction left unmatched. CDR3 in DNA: TGTGCCAGCTCACCAGAAGGACAGGGCCATAATTCACCCCTCCACTTT. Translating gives CASSPEGQGHNSPLHF. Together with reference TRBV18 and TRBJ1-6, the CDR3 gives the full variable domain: NAGVMQNPRHLVRRRGQEARLRCSPMKGHSHVYWYRQLPEEGLKFMVYLQKENIIDESGMPKERFSAEFPKEGPSILRIQQVVRGDSAAYFCASSPEGQGHNSPLHFGNGTRLTVT.